One sample yielded the 2 T cell receptor beta chains listed below, sequenced in a study of beta chain features in type 1 diabetes. cDNA synthesis used the whole RNA isolate, giving expressed TCRB sequences. Repertoires were generated with immunoSEQ multiplex PCR, while TCRdb's copy carries only in-frame clones and drops some. The table shows roughly 340,000 clones, with roughly an eighth occurring only once. Their specific antigens are unknown. Study observations and caveats: Across all four CD4+ subsets, people with type 1 diabetes showed modestly shorter TCRB CDR3s.

Input material: naive CD4+ T cells from blood. These receptors all stem from a woman under 30 with type 1 diabetes.

This clone was counted only a few times. J is TRBJ1-4 and V is TRBV4-3; 7 bases fit TRBD1. Germline lookup yields CDR1 LGHNA and CDR2 YSLEER. The CDR3 has 15 amino acids. V lost 2 bases, J lost 10 bases, and 10 bases stayed unmatched. This chain's CDR3 is CASSQLRGGSRKLFF. In nucleotides, the CDR3 is TGCGCCAGCAGCCAATTACGAGGGGGCTCGAGAAAACTGTTTTTT.

J is TRBJ1-4 and V is TRBV13; no firm D call. The germline gives CDR1 PRHDT, CDR2 FYEKMQ (reference sequence). This CDR3 contains 13 residues. Trimming removed 5 bases from V and 10 bases from J, with 14 bases in between. The CDR3 spells CASSPEGGGKLFF. As DNA, the CDR3 is TGTGCCAGCAGCCCGGAGGGAGGAGGAAAACTGTTTTTT.